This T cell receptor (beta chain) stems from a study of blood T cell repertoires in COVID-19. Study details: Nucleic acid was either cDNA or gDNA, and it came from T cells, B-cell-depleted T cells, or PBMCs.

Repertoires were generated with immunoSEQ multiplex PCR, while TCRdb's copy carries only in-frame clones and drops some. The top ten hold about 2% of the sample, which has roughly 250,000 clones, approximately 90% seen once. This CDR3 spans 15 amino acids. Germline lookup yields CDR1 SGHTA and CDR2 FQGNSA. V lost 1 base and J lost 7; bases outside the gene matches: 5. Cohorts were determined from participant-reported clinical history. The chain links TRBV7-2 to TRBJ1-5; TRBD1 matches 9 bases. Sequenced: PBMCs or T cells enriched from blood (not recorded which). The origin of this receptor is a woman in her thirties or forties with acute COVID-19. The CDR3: CASSLDTGGGQPQHF. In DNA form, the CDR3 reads TGTGCCAGCAGCTTAGACACAGGGGGCGGGCAGCCCCAGCATTTT.